What follows are 11 T cell receptor beta chains derived from one specimen sequenced in a study of blood T cell repertoires in COVID-19. TCRdb's table, derived via immunoSEQ multiplex PCR, lists solely in-frame clones and lacks some. Of hundreds of thousands of clones in the sample, around nine tenths were seen once. Sequenced: PBMCs or T cells enriched from blood (not recorded which). The receptor set was obtained from a woman under 40 who had recovered from COVID-19.

This clone was recorded once. The chain couples TRBV14 to TRBJ2-7; 7 bases are shared with TRBD1. The CDR3 has 16 amino acids. CDR1 is SGHDN, CDR2 FVKESK, per germline. J was trimmed by 3 bases and V by 5 bases; bases with no gene match: 13. CDR3 region: CASSEWTGSGYYEQYF. The DNA of the CDR3 is TGTGCCAGCAGCGAGTGGACAGGCTCAGGATACTACGAGCAGTACTTC. Using reference TRBV14 and TRBJ2-7 for the parts outside the CDR3, the full variable domain is EAGVTQFPSHSVIEKGQTVTLRCDPISGHDNLYWYRRVMGKEIKFLLHFVKESKQDESGMPNNRFLAERTGGTYSTLKVQPAELEDSGVYFCASSEWTGSGYYEQYFGPGTRLTVT.

This clone was picked up one time. The chain joins TRBV5-1 to TRBJ2-7; 7 nucleotides agree with TRBD1. The ends lost 7 bases at V and 3 bases at J; junction bases unmatched: 4. CDR3 length: 12 amino acids. Germline CDR1 is SGHRS and CDR2 is YFSETQ. The CDR3 loop reads CASRQGNYEQYF. Here the CDR3 DNA reads TGCGCCAGCCGACAGGGAAACTACGAGCAGTACTTC. Variable domain in full (rest from reference TRBV5-1 and TRBJ2-7): KAGVTQTPRYLIKTRGQQVTLSCSPISGHRSVSWYQQTPGQGLQFLFEYFSETQRNKGNFPGRFSGRQFSNSRSEMNVSTLELGDSALYLCASRQGNYEQYFGPGTRLTVT.

In this sample, this clone turned up once. The chain joins TRBV19 to TRBJ1-5, with 8 bases fitting TRBD1. Germline CDR1 and CDR2: LNHDA and SQIVND (reference sequence). The CDR3 has 16 amino acids. Trimming at V came to 3 bases and at J to 7 bases, leaving 11 bases not matched to a gene. CDR3 in DNA: TGTGCCAGTAGTATGGGCGACAGGGGATTCCGACAGCCCCAGCATTTT. This gives the protein CASSMGDRGFRQPQHF.

The V and J genes are TRBV7-3 and TRBJ2-1, with 9 nucleotides matching TRBD2. The CDR3 sequence is 16 residues long. J gave up 7 bases and V 1 base, and 8 bases lay outside the gene matches. CDR1 and CDR2 (germline): SGHTA, FQGTGA. In DNA, the CDR3 is TGTGCCAGCAGCTTAAATGGCGGGAGGGCTGGTAATGAGCAGTTCTTC. It encodes CASSLNGGRAGNEQFF. Full variable domain (rest looked up from reference TRBV7-3 and TRBJ2-1): GAGVSQTPSNKVTEKGKYVELRCDPISGHTALYWYRQSLGQGPEFLIYFQGTGAADDSGLPNDRFFAVRPEGSVSTLKIQRTERGDSAVYLCASSLNGGRAGNEQFFGPGTRLTVL.

V is TRBV19 and J is TRBJ1-1; 7 positions agree with TRBD1. The trim removed 10 bases at V and 4 bases at J, leaving 6 bases unmatched. This CDR3 contains 12 residues. The V gene's germline CDR1 is LNHDA and CDR2 SQIVND (reference sequence). The CDR3 protein is CATRQGSTEAFF. In DNA, the CDR3 is TGTGCCACAAGACAGGGCAGCACTGAAGCTTTCTTT.

This chain joins TRBV30 and TRBJ1-1; D uncertain. This CDR3 comprises 14 residues. Trimming took off 6 bases at V and 1 base at J, with 15 bases between the two ends. Germline V lookup: CDR1 GTSNPN, CDR2 SVGIG (reference sequence). The CDR3 reads CACPVRWSNTEAFF. Written as DNA, the CDR3 is TGTGCCTGTCCCGTGAGGTGGTCGAACACTGAAGCTTTCTTT.

The rearrangement joins TRBV6-5 to TRBJ2-2; 11 bases map to TRBD2. Losses at the gene ends were 6 bases for V and 5 bases for J; bases not matched to a gene: 5. The CDR3 totals 15 residues. Germline V gives CDR1 MNHEY, CDR2 SVGAGI. In DNA form, the CDR3 reads TGTGCCAGCAGGATAGCGGGAGGGCCGACCGGGGAGCTGTTTTTT. This codes for CASRIAGGPTGELFF.

The rearrangement uses TRBV24-1 and TRBJ1-2; D is possibly TRBD1 (6 bases). V lost 2 bases, J lost 4 bases, and 10 bases lay in between. The V gene's germline CDR1 is KGHDR and CDR2 SFDVKD. The CDR3 is 14 residues long. CDR3 bases: TGTGCCACCAGTGATTCAGGGGCCTCCTATGGCTACACCTTC. This gives the protein CATSDSGASYGYTF.

The chain carries TRBV4-2 and TRBJ1-5; the D gene is possibly TRBD1 (6 bases). Germline assignment: CDR1 LGHNA and CDR2 YNFKEQ. V was shortened by 1 base and J by 7 bases, with 11 bases between the two germline ends. The CDR3 has 14 residues. The CDR3 spells CASSQGGGRQPQHF. DNA for the CDR3: TGTGCCAGCAGCCAAGGGGGGGGGCGGCAGCCCCAGCATTTT.

V usage is TRBV28 and J usage is TRBJ1-5; tentatively, D is TRBD1 (6 bases). The ends were cut back, 9 bases at V and 1 base at J, with 10 bases in the middle. Germline V gives CDR1 MDHEN, CDR2 SYDVKM. CDR3 length equals 13 residues. The CDR3 is CASRGGSNQPQHF. The CDR3 region has the DNA TGTGCCAGTCGGGGGGGCAGCAATCAGCCCCAGCATTTT.

The V gene is TRBV29-1, the J gene TRBJ2-3; the match to TRBD2 covers 8 bases. Losses at the gene ends were 7 bases for V and 5 bases for J; bases not matched to a gene: 14. This CDR3 has 15 residues. Per the germline V gene, CDR1 is SQVTM and CDR2 is ANQGSEA. CDR3 loop: CSAPRAGVNIDTQYF. The CDR3 region has the DNA TGCAGCGCCCCGCGAGCGGGAGTTAATATAGATACGCAGTATTTT.